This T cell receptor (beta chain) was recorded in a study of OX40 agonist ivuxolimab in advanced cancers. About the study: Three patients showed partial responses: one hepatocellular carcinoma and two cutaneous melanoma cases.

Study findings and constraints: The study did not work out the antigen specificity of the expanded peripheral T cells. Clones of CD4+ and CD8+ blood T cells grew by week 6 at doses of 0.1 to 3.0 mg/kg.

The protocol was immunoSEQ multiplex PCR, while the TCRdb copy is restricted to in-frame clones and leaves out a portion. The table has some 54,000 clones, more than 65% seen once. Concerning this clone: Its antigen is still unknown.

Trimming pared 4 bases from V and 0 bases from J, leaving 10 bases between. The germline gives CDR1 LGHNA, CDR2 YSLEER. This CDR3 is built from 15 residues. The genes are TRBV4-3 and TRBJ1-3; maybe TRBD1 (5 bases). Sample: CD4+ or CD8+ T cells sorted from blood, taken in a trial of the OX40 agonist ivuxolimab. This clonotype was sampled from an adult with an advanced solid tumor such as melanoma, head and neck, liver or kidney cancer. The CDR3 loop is CASSPLDSSGNTIYF. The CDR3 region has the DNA TGCGCCAGCAGCCCTCTTGACAGCTCTGGAAACACCATATATTTT.